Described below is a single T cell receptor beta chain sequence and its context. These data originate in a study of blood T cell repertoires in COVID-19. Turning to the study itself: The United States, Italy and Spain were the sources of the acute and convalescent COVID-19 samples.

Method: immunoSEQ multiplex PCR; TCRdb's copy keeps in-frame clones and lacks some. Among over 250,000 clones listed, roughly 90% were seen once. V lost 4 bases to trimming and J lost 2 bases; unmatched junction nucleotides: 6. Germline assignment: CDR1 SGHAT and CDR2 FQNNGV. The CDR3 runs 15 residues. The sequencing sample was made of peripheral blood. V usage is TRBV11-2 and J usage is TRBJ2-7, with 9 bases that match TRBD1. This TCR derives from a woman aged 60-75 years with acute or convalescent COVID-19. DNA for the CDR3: TGTGCCAGCAGCTCCCGGGACAGGGCACCCTACGAGCAGTACTTC. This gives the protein CASSSRDRAPYEQYF.